This TCR beta chain was profiled in a study of technical replicates of blood from a few donors. Germline values: CDR1 LGHNA, CDR2 YSLEER. J gave up 1 base and V 1 base, and 3 bases lay outside the gene matches. The CDR3 totals 15 residues. The assay was immunoSEQ multiplex PCR, and TCRdb's table has in-frame clones only and misses some. The repertoire consists of about 97,000 clones, with approximately 94% occurring once and the leading ten covering 0.33%. The chain carries TRBV4-3 and TRBJ1-1; TRBD1 agrees at 7 bases. The TCR sequence derives from a human donor in good health. Sequencing was performed on T cells isolated from PBMCs. The CDR3 DNA sequence: TGCGCCAGCAGCCAAGGGTCAGGGGGGAACACTGAAGCTTTCTTT. Its protein is CASSQGSGGNTEAFF.